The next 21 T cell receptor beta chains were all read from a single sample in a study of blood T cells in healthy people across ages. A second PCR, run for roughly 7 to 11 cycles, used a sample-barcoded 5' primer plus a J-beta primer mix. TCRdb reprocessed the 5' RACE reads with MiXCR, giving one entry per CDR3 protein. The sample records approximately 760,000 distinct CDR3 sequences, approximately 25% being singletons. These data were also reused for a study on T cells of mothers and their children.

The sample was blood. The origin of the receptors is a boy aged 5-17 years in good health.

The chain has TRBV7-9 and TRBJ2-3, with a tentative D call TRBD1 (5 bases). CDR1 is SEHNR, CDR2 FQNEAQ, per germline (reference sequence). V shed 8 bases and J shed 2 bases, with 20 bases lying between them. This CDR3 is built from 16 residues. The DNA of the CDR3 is TGTGCCAGCTCCCCTCAGGGAACAAAATCCACAGATACGCAGTATTTT. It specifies CASSPQGTKSTDTQYF.

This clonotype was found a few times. CDR3 protein: CASSQVAGVYEQYF. The CDR3 nucleotides are TGTGCCAGCAGCCAAGTGGCGGGAGTCTACGAGCAGTACTTC. The chain carries TRBV14 and TRBJ2-7; 7 bases fit TRBD2. This CDR3 is 14 amino acids long. Germline CDR1 SGHDN, CDR2 FVKESK. Unmatched junction bases numbered 3, after V lost 1 base and J lost 3 bases.

CDR3 DNA: TGTGCCAGCAGCCGTCCTAGCGGAACCTACGAGCAGTACTTC. Amino acids: CASSRPSGTYEQYF. This chain connects TRBV11-2 to TRBJ2-7, with 7 nucleotides matching TRBD2. Per germline, CDR1 SGHAT and CDR2 FQNNGV. V was pared by 5 bases and J by 2 bases, with 6 bases of the junction left unmatched. The CDR3 has 14 amino acids.

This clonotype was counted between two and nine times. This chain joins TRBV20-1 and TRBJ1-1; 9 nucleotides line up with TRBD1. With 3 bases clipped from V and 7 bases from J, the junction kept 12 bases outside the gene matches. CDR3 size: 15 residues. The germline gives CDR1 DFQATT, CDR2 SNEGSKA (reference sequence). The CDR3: CSASTPGQGNGEAFF. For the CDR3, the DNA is TGCAGTGCTAGCACTCCGGGACAGGGAAATGGTGAAGCTTTCTTT.

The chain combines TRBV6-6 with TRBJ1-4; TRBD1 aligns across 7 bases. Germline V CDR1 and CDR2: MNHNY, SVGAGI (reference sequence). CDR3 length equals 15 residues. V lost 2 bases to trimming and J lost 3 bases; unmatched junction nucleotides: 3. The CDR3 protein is CASSYRGPANEKLFF. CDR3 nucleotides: TGTGCCAGCAGTTACAGGGGGCCGGCTAATGAAAAACTGTTTTTT.

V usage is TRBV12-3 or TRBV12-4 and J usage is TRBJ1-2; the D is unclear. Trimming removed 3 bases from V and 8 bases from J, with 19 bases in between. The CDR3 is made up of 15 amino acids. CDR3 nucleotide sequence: TGTGCCAGCAGTTTTAGCGGACGGCCATTTGAGGGCTACACCTTC. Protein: CASSFSGRPFEGYTF.

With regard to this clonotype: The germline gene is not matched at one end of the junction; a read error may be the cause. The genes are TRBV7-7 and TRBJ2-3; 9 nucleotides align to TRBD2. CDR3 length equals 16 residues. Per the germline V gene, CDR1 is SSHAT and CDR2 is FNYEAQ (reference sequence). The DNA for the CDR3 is TGTGCTAGCAGCTTAGGTAGCGGGGGACGCACAGATACGCAGTATTTT. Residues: CASSLGSGGRTDTQYF. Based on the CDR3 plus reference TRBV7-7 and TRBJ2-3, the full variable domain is GAGVSQSPRYKVTKRGQDVTLRCDPISSHATLYWYQQALGQGPEFLTYFNYEAQPDKSGLPSDRFSAERPEGSISTLTIQRTEQRDSAMYRCASSLGSGGRTDTQYFGPGTRLTVL.

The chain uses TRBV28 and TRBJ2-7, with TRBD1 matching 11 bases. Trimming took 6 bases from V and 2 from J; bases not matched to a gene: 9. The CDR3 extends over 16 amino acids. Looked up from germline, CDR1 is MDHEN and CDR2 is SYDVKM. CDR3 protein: CASSLGQGARAYEQYF. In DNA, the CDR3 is TGTGCCAGCAGCCTCGGACAGGGGGCAAGGGCCTACGAGCAGTACTTC. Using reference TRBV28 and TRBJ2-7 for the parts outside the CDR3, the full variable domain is DVKVTQSSRYLVKRTGEKVFLECVQDMDHENMFWYRQDPGLGLRLIYFSYDVKMKEKGDIPEGYSVSREKKERFSLILESASTNQTSMYLCASSLGQGARAYEQYFGPGTRLTVT.

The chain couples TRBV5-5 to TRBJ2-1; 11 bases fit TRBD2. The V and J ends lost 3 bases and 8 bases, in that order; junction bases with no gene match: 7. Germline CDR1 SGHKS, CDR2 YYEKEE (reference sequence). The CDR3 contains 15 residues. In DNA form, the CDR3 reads TGTGCCAGCAGCTCCTCTAGCGGGAGGTATGATGAGCAGTTCTTC. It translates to CASSSSSGRYDEQFF.

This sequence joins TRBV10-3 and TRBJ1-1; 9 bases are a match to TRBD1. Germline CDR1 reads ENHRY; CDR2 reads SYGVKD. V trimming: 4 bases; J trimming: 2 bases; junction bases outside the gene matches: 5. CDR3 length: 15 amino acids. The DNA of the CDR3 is TGTGCCATCAGTGGCGGGGACAGGGACAACACTGAAGCTTTCTTT. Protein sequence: CAISGGDRDNTEAFF.

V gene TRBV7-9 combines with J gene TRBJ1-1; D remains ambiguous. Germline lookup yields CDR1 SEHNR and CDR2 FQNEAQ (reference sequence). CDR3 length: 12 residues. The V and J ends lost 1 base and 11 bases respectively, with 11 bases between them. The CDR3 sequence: CASSLVGLDAFF. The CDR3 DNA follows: TGTGCCAGCAGCTTAGTGGGGTTGGACGCTTTCTTT.

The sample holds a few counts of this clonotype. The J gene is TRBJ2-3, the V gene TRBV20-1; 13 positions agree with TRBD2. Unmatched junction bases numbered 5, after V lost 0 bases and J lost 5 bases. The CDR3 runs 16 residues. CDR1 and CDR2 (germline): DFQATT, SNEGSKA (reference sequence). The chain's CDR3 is CSARELAGGPVDTQYF. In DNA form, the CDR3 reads TGCAGTGCTAGAGAACTAGCGGGAGGGCCGGTAGATACGCAGTATTTT.

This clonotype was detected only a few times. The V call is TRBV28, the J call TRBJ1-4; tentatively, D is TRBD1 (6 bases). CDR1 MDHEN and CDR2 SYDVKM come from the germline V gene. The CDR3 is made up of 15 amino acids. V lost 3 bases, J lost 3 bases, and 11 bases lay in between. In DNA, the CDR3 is TGTGCCAGCAGTTTTGCAGGGGAGCCTAATGAAAAACTGTTTTTT. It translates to CASSFAGEPNEKLFF.

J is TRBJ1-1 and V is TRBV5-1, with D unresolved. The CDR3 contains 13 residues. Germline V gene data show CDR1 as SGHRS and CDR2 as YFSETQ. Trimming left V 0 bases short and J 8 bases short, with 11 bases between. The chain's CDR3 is CASSLADGKEAFF. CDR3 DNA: TGCGCCAGCAGCTTGGCCGATGGCAAAGAAGCTTTCTTT.

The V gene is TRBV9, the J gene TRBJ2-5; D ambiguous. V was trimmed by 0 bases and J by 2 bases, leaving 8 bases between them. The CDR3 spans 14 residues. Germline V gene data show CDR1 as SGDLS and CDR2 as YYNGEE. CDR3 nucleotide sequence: TGTGCCAGCAGCGTAGCGGGCAGACAAGAGACCCAGTACTTC. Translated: CASSVAGRQETQYF.

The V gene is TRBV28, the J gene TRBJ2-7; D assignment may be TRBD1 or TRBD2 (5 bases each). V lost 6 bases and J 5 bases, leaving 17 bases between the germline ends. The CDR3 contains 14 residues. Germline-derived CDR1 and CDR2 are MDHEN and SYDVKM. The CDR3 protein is CASSSDLGPNEQYF. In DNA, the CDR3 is TGTGCCAGCAGCTCCGATCTGGGACCTAACGAGCAGTACTTC.

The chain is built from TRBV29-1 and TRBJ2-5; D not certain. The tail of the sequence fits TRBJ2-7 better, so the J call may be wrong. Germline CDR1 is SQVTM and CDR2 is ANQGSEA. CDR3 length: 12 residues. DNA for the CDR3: TGCAGCGTTGGCCGGAACCCCTACGAGCAGTACTTC. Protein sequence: CSVGRNPYEQYF.

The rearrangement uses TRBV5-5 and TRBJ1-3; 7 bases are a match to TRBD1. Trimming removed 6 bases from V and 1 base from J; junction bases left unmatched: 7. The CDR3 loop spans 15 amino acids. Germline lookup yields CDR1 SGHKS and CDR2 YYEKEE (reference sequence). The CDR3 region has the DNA TGTGCCAGCACCATACTGACAGGGTCTGGAAACACCATATATTTT. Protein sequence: CASTILTGSGNTIYF.

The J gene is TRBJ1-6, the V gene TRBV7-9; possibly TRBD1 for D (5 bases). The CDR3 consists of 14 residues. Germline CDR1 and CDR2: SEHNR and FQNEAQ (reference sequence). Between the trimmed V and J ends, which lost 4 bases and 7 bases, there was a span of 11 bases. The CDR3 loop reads CASSSSYRNSPLHF. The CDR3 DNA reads TGTGCCAGCAGCTCCAGCTACAGGAATTCACCCCTCCACTTT. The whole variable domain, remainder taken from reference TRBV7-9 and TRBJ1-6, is DTGVSQNPRHKITKRGQNVTFRCDPISEHNRLYWYRQTLGQGPEFLTYFQNEAQLEKSRLLSDRFSAERPKGSFSTLEIQRTEQGDSAMYLCASSSSYRNSPLHFGNGTRLTVT.

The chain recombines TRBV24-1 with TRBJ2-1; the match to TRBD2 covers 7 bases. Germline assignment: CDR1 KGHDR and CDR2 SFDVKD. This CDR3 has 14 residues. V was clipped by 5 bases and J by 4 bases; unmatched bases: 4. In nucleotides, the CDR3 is TGTGCCACCAGTGCCGTGGGACTATACAATGAGCAGTTCTTC. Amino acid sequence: CATSAVGLYNEQFF.

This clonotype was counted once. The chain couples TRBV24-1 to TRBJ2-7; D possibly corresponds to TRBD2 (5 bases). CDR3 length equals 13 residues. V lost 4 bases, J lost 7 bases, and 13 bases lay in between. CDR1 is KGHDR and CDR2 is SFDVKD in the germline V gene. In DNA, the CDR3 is TGTGCCACCAGTGACCCAGGCCGGGGAGAGCAGTACTTC. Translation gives CATSDPGRGEQYF.